The clone carrying this T cell receptor (beta chain) was detected a few times. Its target is not known. The authors reverse transcribed all of the isolated RNA, so sequencing captured expressed TCRB transcripts. Clones were sequenced by immunoSEQ multiplex PCR, and TCRdb holds only the in-frame ones, with some missing. The data show hundreds of thousands of clones, more than 12% seen once. This sample was taken from a study of beta chain features in type 1 diabetes. The CDR3 consists of 15 residues. The V gene lost 6 bases and the J gene lost 2 bases, with 17 bases spanning the gap. The germline V gene encodes CDR1 SQVTM and CDR2 ANQGSEA. Overall study findings and caveats: All four CD4+ subsets from Type 1 diabetes patients carried moderately but significantly shorter TCRB CDR3s.

The chain links TRBV29-1 to TRBJ2-1, with D maybe TRBD2 (6 bases). Material: naive CD4+ T cells from blood. This receptor was identified in a man aged 18 to 29 with type 1 diabetes. The CDR3 DNA follows: TGCAGCGTCGGGACTTGGGACCAGACCTACAATGAGCAGTTCTTC. Translated: CSVGTWDQTYNEQFF.